The 11 T cell receptor beta chains below come from one sample, sequenced in a study of T cell responses to AZD1222 COVID-19 vaccine. Assay: immunoSEQ multiplex PCR; the TCRdb copy retains only in-frame clones and omits some. Among approximately 180,000 clones listed, approximately 90% were seen once. This specimen was peripheral blood, taken on day 0 of AZD1222 vaccination. The receptors were sampled from an adult in good health.

This chain uses TRBV9 with TRBJ1-1; a possible D gene is TRBD1 (5 bases). Germline assignment: CDR1 SGDLS and CDR2 YYNGEE. Trimming removed 0 bases at V and 7 bases at J, with 16 bases between. The CDR3 loop spans 15 amino acids. The CDR3 DNA sequence: TGTGCCAGCAGCGTAGGTAGGACAACGGAGGGTGAAGCTTTCTTT. Amino acids: CASSVGRTTEGEAFF.

The chain employs TRBV7-2 and TRBJ1-2; a weak D match, TRBD1 (6 bases). Trimming removed 1 base at V and 8 bases at J, with 17 bases between. This CDR3 has 15 residues. The V gene's germline CDR1 is SGHTA and CDR2 FQGNSA. This CDR3 reads CASSLDFQGRWGYTF. As DNA, the CDR3 is TGTGCCAGCAGCTTAGATTTCCAGGGGCGTTGGGGCTACACCTTC.

The rearrangement joins TRBV11-2 to TRBJ2-7, with a weak D call TRBD2 (7 bases). V lost 8 bases to trimming and J lost 6 bases, with 23 bases between them. CDR3 length: 15 amino acids. The germline V gene has CDR1 SGHAT and CDR2 FQNNGV. This chain's CDR3 is CASSGQRGGLGEQYF. The CDR3 nucleotides read TGTGCCAGCTCCGGACAGAGGGGGGGGCTGGGCGAGCAGTACTTC.

V is TRBV4-1 and J is TRBJ1-1; D unresolved. CDR3 length: 19 residues. Germline V gene lookup returns CDR1 MGHRA and CDR2 YSYEKL. V lost 0 bases and J 1 base, leaving 21 bases between the germline ends. The CDR3 is CASSQDFSVGVHQNTEAFF. CDR3 DNA: TGCGCCAGCAGCCAAGATTTCAGTGTTGGTGTCCACCAGAACACTGAAGCTTTCTTT.

DNA for the CDR3: TGTGCCAGCAGCTTGGGGGAGCTAGTAGTAGAGCAGTACTTC. This codes for CASSLGELVVEQYF. The J gene is TRBJ2-7, the V gene TRBV5-4, with TRBD2 as a possible D gene (5 bases). The V gene lost 0 bases and the J gene lost 7 bases, with 14 bases spanning the gap. Germline V lookup: CDR1 SGHNT, CDR2 YYREEE (reference sequence). There are 14 residues in the CDR3.

The chain uses TRBV19 and TRBJ1-1; D call uncertain. Germline lookup yields CDR1 LNHDA and CDR2 SQIVND (reference sequence). Deletions cut 5 bases from V and 1 base from J, with 14 bases between. The CDR3 totals 15 residues. CDR3 sequence reads: CASSVLRRANTEAFF. CDR3 DNA sequence: TGTGCCAGTAGTGTGCTACGGAGGGCGAACACTGAAGCTTTCTTT.

The chain combines TRBV7-9 with TRBJ2-3, with 9 bases aligning to TRBD2. Germline-derived CDR1 and CDR2 are SEHNR and FQNEAQ (reference sequence). The V segment lost 5 bases and the J segment 2 bases; nucleotides outside the gene matches: 5. The CDR3 runs 15 residues. CDR3 sequence: CASSKRTSATDTQYF. CDR3 coding DNA: TGTGCCAGCAGCAAGCGGACTAGCGCCACAGATACGCAGTATTTT.

This chain joins TRBV4-3 and TRBJ1-3, with a possible D match to TRBD1 (6 bases). Germline V gives CDR1 LGHNA, CDR2 YSLEER. This CDR3 is built from 17 residues. Trimming took off 0 bases at V and 0 bases at J, with 12 bases between the two ends. CDR3 protein: CASSQERDTGSGNTIYF. The CDR3 region has the DNA TGCGCCAGCAGCCAAGAGCGGGACACTGGCTCTGGAAACACCATATATTTT.

This chain connects TRBV3-1 (or the pseudogene TRBV3-2) to TRBJ2-7; D is perhaps TRBD1 (5 bases). Looked up from germline, CDR1 is LGHDT and CDR2 is YNNKEL (reference sequence). The CDR3 sequence is 14 residues long. Trimming removed 2 bases from V and 4 bases from J, with 12 bases in between. The DNA of the CDR3 is TGTGCCAGCAGCCAACGCCAGGGTATGTACGAGCAGTACTTC. It yields the protein CASSQRQGMYEQYF.

V usage is TRBV19 and J usage is TRBJ1-6; weak D call: TRBD1 (5 bases). The CDR3 extends over 15 amino acids. The V end lost 6 bases, the J end lost 6 bases, and 15 bases lay between the germline ends. Germline V gene lookup returns CDR1 LNHDA and CDR2 SQIVND (reference sequence). This CDR3 reads CASRMTGVPNSPLHF. In nucleotides, the CDR3 is TGTGCCAGTAGAATGACGGGGGTACCTAATTCACCCCTCCACTTT.

This chain joins TRBV5-4 and TRBJ1-1; D is possibly TRBD1 (5 bases). This CDR3 comprises 14 residues. Trimming shortened V by 3 bases and J by 6 bases, and 15 bases separated the two germline ends. CDR1 and CDR2 from the germline V gene are SGHNT and YYREEE (reference sequence). DNA for the CDR3: TGTGCCAGCAGCTCTACGCGGGGACCGGCTGAAGCTTTCTTT. Translated: CASSSTRGPAEAFF.